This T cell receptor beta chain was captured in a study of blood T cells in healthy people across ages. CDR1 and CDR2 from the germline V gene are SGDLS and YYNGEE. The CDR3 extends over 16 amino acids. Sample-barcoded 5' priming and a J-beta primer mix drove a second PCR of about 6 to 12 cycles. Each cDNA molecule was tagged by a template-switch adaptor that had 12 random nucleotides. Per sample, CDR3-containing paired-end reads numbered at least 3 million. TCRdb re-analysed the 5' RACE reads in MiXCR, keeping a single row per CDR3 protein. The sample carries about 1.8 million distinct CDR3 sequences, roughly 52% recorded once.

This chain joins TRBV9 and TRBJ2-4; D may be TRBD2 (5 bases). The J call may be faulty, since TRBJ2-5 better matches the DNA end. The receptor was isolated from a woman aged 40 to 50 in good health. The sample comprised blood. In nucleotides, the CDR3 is TGTGCCAGCAGCCCCGGAGGAAACACATTCCAAGAGACCCAGTACTTC. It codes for CASSPGGNTFQETQYF.